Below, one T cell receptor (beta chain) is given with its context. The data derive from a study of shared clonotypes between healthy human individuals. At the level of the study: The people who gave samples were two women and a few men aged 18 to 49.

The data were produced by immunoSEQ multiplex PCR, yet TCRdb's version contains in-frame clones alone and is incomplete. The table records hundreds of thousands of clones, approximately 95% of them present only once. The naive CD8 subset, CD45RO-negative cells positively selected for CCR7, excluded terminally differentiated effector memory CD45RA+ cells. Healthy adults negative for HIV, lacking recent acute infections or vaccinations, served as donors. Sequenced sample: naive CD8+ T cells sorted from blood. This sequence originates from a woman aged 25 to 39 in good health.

CDR3 bases: TGCGCCAGCAGCCAAGGAGGGGGGGAAATAGGCAATCAGCCCCAGCATTTT. This translates into CASSQGGGEIGNQPQHF. The rearrangement joins TRBV4-1 to TRBJ1-5, with D perhaps TRBD1 (6 bases). This CDR3 region has 17 residues. Germline V gives CDR1 MGHRA, CDR2 YSYEKL. Between the trimmed V and J ends, which lost 1 base and 2 bases, there was a span of 15 bases.